The 4 T cell receptor beta chains given below trace back to one sample, sequenced in a study of blood T cell repertoires in COVID-19. Sequencing used immunoSEQ multiplex PCR; TCRdb keeps in-frame clones, though not all of them. This table has roughly 280,000 clones, around nine tenths appearing once. Sequencing was carried out using peripheral blood. The source is a woman under 40 with COVID-19, enrolled during active disease.

The rearrangement uses TRBV30 and TRBJ2-7; the match to TRBD2 covers 8 bases. With V trimmed by 0 bases and J by 6 bases, 7 bases remained unmatched. The CDR3 contains 14 residues. Germline V gene lookup returns CDR1 GTSNPN and CDR2 SVGIG (reference sequence). The CDR3, as DNA: TGTGCCTGGAGTGTATACCGGGAGGGCCGCGAGCAGTACTTC. Protein sequence: CAWSVYREGREQYF.

This rearrangement joins TRBV18 to TRBJ1-5; 8 nucleotides match TRBD1. With 5 bases clipped from V and 0 bases from J, the junction kept 9 bases outside the gene matches. Per the germline V gene, CDR1 is KGHSH and CDR2 is LQKENI. The CDR3 loop spans 17 amino acids. The CDR3 DNA sequence: TGTGCCAGCTCAACGACAGGACAGGGCGTTAGCAATCAGCCCCAGCATTTT. Translation gives CASSTTGQGVSNQPQHF.

This chain uses TRBV11-3 with TRBJ2-3, with 10 nucleotides matching TRBD2. Looked up from germline, CDR1 is SGHNT and CDR2 is YENEEA. V trimming: 1 base; J trimming: 5 bases; junction bases outside the gene matches: 6. There are 16 residues in the CDR3. DNA of the CDR3: TGTGCCAGCAGCTTAGGGCTAGCGGGAGAAGGAGATACGCAGTATTTT. Translating gives CASSLGLAGEGDTQYF.

The gene calls are TRBV2 and TRBJ2-7, with D maybe TRBD2 (5 bases). V lost 2 bases and J 3 bases, leaving 11 bases between the germline ends. The CDR3 spans 14 residues. Germline V gene data show CDR1 as SNHLY and CDR2 as FYNNEI. The CDR3 spells CASSEIGIGYEQYF. In DNA form, the CDR3 reads TGTGCCAGCAGTGAAATCGGGATAGGCTACGAGCAGTACTTC.